The 15 T cell receptor beta chains below were found in one sample sequenced in a study of blood T cell repertoires in COVID-19. Measured with immunoSEQ multiplex PCR; TCRdb has only the in-frame clones, and not every one. The sample has about 100,000 clones, roughly 92% seen once. Sequencing was carried out using peripheral blood. All receptors come from a man aged 55-75 years with acute or convalescent COVID-19.

This clone was counted only a few times. The CDR3 loop reads CAISEKGTVGYTF. CDR3 bases: TGTGCCATCAGTGAAAAGGGGACAGTCGGCTACACCTTC. V gene TRBV10-3 combines with J gene TRBJ1-2; 7 bases agree with TRBD1. CDR1 ENHRY and CDR2 SYGVKD come from the germline V gene. The CDR3 length is 13 residues. The V gene end was trimmed by 3 bases and the J gene end by 8 bases; junction bases not matched to a gene: 6.

The chain joins TRBV6-5 to TRBJ1-6; no firm D call. The CDR3 is 14 amino acids. CDR1 is MNHEY and CDR2 is SVGAGI in the germline V gene. V dropped 1 base and J dropped 6 bases, with 7 bases sitting between them. CDR3 region: CASSYYRSNSPLHF. CDR3 DNA sequence: TGTGCCAGCAGTTACTACCGGAGTAATTCACCCCTCCACTTT.

The V gene is TRBV29-1, the J gene TRBJ2-7, with D possibly being TRBD2 (6 bases). There are 13 residues in the CDR3. Trimming took 4 bases from V and 5 from J, leaving 15 bases between them. Germline lookup yields CDR1 SQVTM and CDR2 ANQGSEA. In DNA, the CDR3 is TGCAGCGTTGGTCTGGCGGGGTTACACGAGCAGTACTTC. This translates into CSVGLAGLHEQYF.

This clone was seen just once. The rearrangement links TRBV5-4 to TRBJ2-5; perhaps TRBD2 as D (5 bases). With 0 bases removed from V and 1 base from J, the gap between germline ends came to 7 bases. Germline CDR1 is SGHNT and CDR2 is YYREEE (reference sequence). This CDR3 region has 14 residues. In nucleotides, the CDR3 is TGTGCCAGCAGCTTGGGAAGCGGCCAAGAGACCCAGTACTTC. Amino acids: CASSLGSGQETQYF.

This chain links TRBV29-1 with TRBJ2-5; D remains ambiguous. V lost 6 bases, J lost 7 bases, and 12 bases lay in between. The CDR3 has 11 amino acids. The germline V gene has CDR1 SQVTM and CDR2 ANQGSEA. CDR3 region: CSVPTLGTQYF. DNA of the CDR3: TGCAGCGTCCCCACCCTCGGGACCCAGTACTTC. The entire variable domain, with the rest obtained from reference TRBV29-1 and TRBJ2-5, is as follows: SAVISQKPSRDICQRGTSLTIQCQVDSQVTMMFWYRQQPGQSLTLIATANQGSEATYESGFVIDKFPISRPNLTFSTLTVSNMSPEDSSIYLCSVPTLGTQYFGPGTRLLVL.

The gene calls are TRBV5-1 and TRBJ2-5; 13 positions agree with TRBD2. Germline CDR1 SGHRS, CDR2 YFSETQ. V trimming: 0 bases; J trimming: 5 bases; junction bases outside the gene matches: 4. This CDR3 spans 16 amino acids. CDR3 DNA: TGCGCCAGCAGCTTGGCGGGACTAGCGGGACTGGAGACCCAGTACTTC. Translating gives CASSLAGLAGLETQYF.

The chain couples TRBV5-1 to TRBJ2-4; D might be TRBD2 (5 bases). V was shortened by 0 bases and J by 0 bases, with 7 bases between the two germline ends. This CDR3 has 15 amino acids. Germline CDR1 and CDR2: SGHRS and YFSETQ. CDR3 bases: TGCGCCAGCAGCTTGGGCCGGGGAGCCAAAAACATTCAGTACTTC. Its translation: CASSLGRGAKNIQYF.

The chain uses TRBV5-1 and TRBJ1-1; D is unresolved. Looked up from germline, CDR1 is SGHRS and CDR2 is YFSETQ. V shed 4 bases and J shed 0 bases, with 7 bases lying between them. The CDR3 spans 13 residues. Here the CDR3 reads CASSETVNTEAFF. CDR3 bases: TGCGCCAGCAGCGAAACAGTGAACACTGAAGCTTTCTTT.

This clone appeared once. The CDR3 spells CASSLGELTYNEQFF. In nucleotides, the CDR3 is TGCGCCAGCAGCTTGGGGGAGCTAACCTACAATGAGCAGTTCTTC. The V gene is TRBV5-1, the J gene TRBJ2-1; D is possibly TRBD2 (5 bases). Germline CDR1 is SGHRS and CDR2 is YFSETQ. V lost 0 bases, J lost 2 bases, and 9 bases lay in between. The CDR3 consists of 15 residues.

The chain links TRBV3-1 (or the pseudogene TRBV3-2) to TRBJ2-3, with 14 bases that match TRBD2. Germline V gene sequence: CDR1 LGHDT, CDR2 YNNKEL (reference sequence). Trimming cost V 3 bases and J 5 bases; bases outside gene matches: 16. This CDR3 is built from 20 residues. The CDR3 loop reads CASSQEPPGLAGEEGDTQYF. The CDR3 DNA reads TGTGCCAGCAGCCAGGAGCCTCCGGGACTAGCGGGAGAGGAAGGAGATACGCAGTATTTT.

The chain is built from TRBV5-5 and TRBJ1-4; 11 nucleotides align to TRBD1. Trimming took 4 bases from V and 5 from J; bases not matched to a gene: 7. The CDR3 has 16 amino acids. The germline CDR1 and CDR2 sequences are SGHKS and YYEKEE (reference sequence). CDR3 DNA: TGTGCCAGCAGCCCCGGACAGGGGGCTAAAAATGAAAAACTGTTTTTT. Residues: CASSPGQGAKNEKLFF.

The chain uses TRBV7-9 and TRBJ1-1, with 8 bases lining up with TRBD1. Losses at the gene ends were 7 bases for V and 5 bases for J; bases not matched to a gene: 15. The V gene's germline CDR1 is SEHNR and CDR2 FQNEAQ (reference sequence). The CDR3 runs to 16 residues. The CDR3, as DNA: TGTGCCAGCACCCTAAGATCAGGGGGCCTAAGGACTGAAGCTTTCTTT. Amino acid sequence: CASTLRSGGLRTEAFF.

The rearrangement joins TRBV7-9 to TRBJ2-2; D not certain. V was trimmed by 5 bases and J by 8 bases, leaving 9 bases between them. Germline assignment: CDR1 SEHNR and CDR2 FQNEAQ (reference sequence). This CDR3 contains 12 residues. In DNA, the CDR3 is TGTGCCAGCAGCCGTGAGAAGGGGGAGCTGTTTTTT. It is translated as CASSREKGELFF.

In this sample, this clone turned up once. The chain combines TRBV28 with TRBJ1-2, with D perhaps TRBD1 (6 bases). CDR1 and CDR2 (germline): MDHEN, SYDVKM. V lost 2 bases and J 2 bases, leaving 12 bases between the germline ends. This CDR3 has 15 residues. CDR3 sequence: CASSLPQGINYGYTF. Here the CDR3 DNA reads TGTGCCAGCAGTTTACCTCAGGGGATCAACTATGGCTACACCTTC.

The gene calls are TRBV9 and TRBJ1-1, with 7 bases identical to TRBD1. V was clipped by 3 bases and J by 12 bases; unmatched bases: 11. The germline V gene has CDR1 SGDLS and CDR2 YYNGEE. The CDR3 has 13 amino acids. Here the CDR3 reads CASSATGVGATFF. The CDR3 DNA reads TGTGCCAGCAGCGCAACAGGGGTCGGCGCGACTTTCTTT.